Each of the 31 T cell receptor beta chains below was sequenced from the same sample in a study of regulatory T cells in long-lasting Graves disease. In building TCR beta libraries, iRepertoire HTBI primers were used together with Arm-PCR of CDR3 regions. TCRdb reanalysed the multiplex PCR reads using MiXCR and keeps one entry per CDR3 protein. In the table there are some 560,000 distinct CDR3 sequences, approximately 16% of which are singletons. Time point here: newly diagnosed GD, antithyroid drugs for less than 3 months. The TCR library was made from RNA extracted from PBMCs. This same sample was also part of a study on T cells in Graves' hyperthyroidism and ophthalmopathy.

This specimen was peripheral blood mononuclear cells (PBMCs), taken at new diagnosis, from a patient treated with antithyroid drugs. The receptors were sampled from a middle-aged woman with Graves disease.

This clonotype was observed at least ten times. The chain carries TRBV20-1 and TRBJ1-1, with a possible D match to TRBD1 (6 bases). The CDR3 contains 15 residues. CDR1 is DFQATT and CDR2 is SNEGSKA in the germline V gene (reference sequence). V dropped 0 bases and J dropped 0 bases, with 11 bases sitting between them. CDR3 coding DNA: TGCAGTGCTAGAGATCGGGCAGGGGTGAACACTGAAGCTTTCTTT. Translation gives CSARDRAGVNTEAFF.

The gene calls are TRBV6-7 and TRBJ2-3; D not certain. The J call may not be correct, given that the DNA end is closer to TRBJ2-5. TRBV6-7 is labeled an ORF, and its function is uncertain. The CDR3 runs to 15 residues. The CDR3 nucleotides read TGTGCCAGCAGTTACTCGTGCAGAGACGAGGAGACCCAGTACTTC. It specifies CASSYSCRDEETQYF.

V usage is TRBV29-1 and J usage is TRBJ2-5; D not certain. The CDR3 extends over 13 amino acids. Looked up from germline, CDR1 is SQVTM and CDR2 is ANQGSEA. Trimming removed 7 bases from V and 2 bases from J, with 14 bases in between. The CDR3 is CSAAYEYQETQYF. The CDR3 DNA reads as TGCAGCGCTGCATACGAGTATCAAGAGACCCAGTACTTC.

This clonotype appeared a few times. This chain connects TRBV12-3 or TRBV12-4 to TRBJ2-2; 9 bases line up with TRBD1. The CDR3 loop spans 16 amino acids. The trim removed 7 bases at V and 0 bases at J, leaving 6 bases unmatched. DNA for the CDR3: TGTGCCAGCACCTCGACAGGGGGAACGAACACCGGGGAGCTGTTTTTT. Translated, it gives CASTSTGGTNTGELFF.

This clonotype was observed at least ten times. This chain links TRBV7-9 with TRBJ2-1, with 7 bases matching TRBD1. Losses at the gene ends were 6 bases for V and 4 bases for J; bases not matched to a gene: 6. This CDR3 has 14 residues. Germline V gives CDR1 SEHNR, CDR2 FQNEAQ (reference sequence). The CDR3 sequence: CASRREGQYNEQFF. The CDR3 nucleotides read TGTGCCAGCAGGAGAGAGGGACAGTACAATGAGCAGTTCTTC.

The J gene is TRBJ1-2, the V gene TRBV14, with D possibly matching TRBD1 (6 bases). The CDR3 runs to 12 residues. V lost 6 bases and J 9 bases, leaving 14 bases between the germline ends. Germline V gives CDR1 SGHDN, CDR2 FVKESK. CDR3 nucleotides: TGTGCCAGCAGTCCACAGGGTTCTAGCTACACCTTC. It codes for CASSPQGSSYTF.

The CDR3 is CASRSSGQGGNEQFF. CDR3 DNA sequence: TGTGCCAGCAGGAGTTCCGGACAGGGTGGCAATGAGCAGTTCTTC. This chain connects TRBV28 to TRBJ2-1; 8 bases line up with TRBD1. The CDR3 sequence is 15 residues long. Trimming took 6 bases from V and 6 from J; bases not matched to a gene: 10. Germline loops: CDR1 MDHEN, CDR2 SYDVKM. Full variable domain (missing parts from reference TRBV28 and TRBJ2-1): DVKVTQSSRYLVKRTGEKVFLECVQDMDHENMFWYRQDPGLGLRLIYFSYDVKMKEKGDIPEGYSVSREKKERFSLILESASTNQTSMYLCASRSSGQGGNEQFFGPGTRLTVL.

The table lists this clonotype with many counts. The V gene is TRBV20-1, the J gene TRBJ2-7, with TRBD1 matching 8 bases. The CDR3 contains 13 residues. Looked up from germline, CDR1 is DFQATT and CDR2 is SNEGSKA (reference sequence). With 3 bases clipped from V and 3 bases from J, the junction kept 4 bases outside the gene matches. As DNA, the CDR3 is TGCAGTGCTAGCGGACAGGGCGTCTACGAGCAGTACTTC. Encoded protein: CSASGQGVYEQYF.

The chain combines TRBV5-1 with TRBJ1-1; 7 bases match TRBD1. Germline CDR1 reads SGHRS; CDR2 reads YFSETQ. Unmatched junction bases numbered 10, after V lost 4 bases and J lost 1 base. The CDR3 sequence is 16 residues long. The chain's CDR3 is CASSPSGGSGNTEAFF. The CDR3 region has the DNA TGCGCCAGCAGCCCTTCAGGGGGTAGCGGGAACACTGAAGCTTTCTTT.

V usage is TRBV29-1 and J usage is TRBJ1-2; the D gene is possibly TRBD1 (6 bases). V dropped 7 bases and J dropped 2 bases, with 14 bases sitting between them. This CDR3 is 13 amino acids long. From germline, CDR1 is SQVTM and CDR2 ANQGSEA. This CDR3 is CSAKRQANYGYTF. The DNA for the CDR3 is TGCAGCGCCAAAAGACAGGCGAACTATGGCTACACCTTC.

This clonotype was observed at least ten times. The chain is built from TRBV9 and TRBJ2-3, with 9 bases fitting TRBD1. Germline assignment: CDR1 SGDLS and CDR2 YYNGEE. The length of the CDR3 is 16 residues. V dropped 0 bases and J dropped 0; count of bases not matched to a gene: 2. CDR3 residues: CASSVGQGESTDTQYF. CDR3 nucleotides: TGTGCCAGCAGCGTAGGACAGGGGGAGAGCACAGATACGCAGTATTTT.

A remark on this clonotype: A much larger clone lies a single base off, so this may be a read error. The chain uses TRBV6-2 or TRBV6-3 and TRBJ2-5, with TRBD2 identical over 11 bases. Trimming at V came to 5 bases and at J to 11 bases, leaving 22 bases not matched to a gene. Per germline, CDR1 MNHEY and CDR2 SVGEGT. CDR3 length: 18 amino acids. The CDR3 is CASSDLLLSGGASNEQYF. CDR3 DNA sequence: TGTGCCAGCAGTGACCTTCTCCTTAGCGGGGGGGCGAGCAATGAGCAGTACTTC.

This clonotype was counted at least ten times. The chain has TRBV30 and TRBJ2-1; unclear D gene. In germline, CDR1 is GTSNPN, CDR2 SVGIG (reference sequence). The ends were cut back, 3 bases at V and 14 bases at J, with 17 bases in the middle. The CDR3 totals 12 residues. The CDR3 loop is CAWRAVNPGKFF. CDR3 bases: TGTGCCTGGAGGGCCGTCAATCCTGGAAAGTTCTTC.

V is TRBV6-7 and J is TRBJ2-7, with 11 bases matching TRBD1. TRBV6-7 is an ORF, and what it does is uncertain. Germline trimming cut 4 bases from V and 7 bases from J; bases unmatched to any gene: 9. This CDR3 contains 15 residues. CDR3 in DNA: TGTGCCAGCAGTTTCCTACGGGACAGGGGGAGAGAGCAGTACTTC. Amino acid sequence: CASSFLRDRGREQYF.

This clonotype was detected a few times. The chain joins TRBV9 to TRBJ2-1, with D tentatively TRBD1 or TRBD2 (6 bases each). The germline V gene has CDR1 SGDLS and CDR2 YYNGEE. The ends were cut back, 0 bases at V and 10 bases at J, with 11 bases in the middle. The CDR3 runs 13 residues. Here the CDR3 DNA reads TGTGCCAGCAGCGTAGTATTCGGGGGCGAGCAGTTCTTC. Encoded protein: CASSVVFGGEQFF.

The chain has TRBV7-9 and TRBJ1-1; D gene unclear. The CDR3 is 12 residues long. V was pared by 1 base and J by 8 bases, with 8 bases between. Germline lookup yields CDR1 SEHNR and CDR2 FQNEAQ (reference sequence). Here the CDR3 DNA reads TGTGCCAGCAGCTTAGAGGTTTACGAAGCTTTCTTT. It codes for CASSLEVYEAFF.

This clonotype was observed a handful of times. This CDR3 reads CASSQSGRWEKLFF. The CDR3, as DNA: TGTGCCAGCAGCCAATCGGGGAGATGGGAAAAACTGTTTTTT. The chain couples TRBV7-8 to TRBJ1-4; unclear D gene. The V and J ends lost 5 bases and 8 bases respectively, with 15 bases between them. Germline V gene lookup returns CDR1 SGHVS and CDR2 FQNEAQ. CDR3 length: 14 residues.

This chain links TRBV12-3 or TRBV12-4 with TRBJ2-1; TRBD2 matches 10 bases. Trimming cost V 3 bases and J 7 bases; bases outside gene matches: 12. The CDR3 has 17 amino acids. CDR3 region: CASSLGSLAGVRNEQFF. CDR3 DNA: TGTGCCAGCAGTTTGGGGTCTCTAGCGGGGGTAAGGAATGAGCAGTTCTTC.

The CDR3: CASSWGRGGSTEAFF. Written as DNA, the CDR3 is TGTGCCAGCAGCTGGGGCCGGGGAGGATCTACTGAAGCTTTCTTT. V gene TRBV7-6 combines with J gene TRBJ1-1; D may be TRBD1 (5 bases). The CDR3 runs to 15 residues. Germline V CDR1 and CDR2: SGHVS, FNYEAQ. V was shortened by 4 bases and J by 5 bases, with 17 bases between the two germline ends. The entire variable domain, with the rest obtained from reference TRBV7-6 and TRBJ1-1, is as follows: GAGVSQSPRYKVTKRGQDVALRCDPISGHVSLYWYRQALGQGPEFLTYFNYEAQQDKSGLPNDRFSAERPEGSISTLTIQRTEQRDSAMYRCASSWGRGGSTEAFFGQGTRLTVV.

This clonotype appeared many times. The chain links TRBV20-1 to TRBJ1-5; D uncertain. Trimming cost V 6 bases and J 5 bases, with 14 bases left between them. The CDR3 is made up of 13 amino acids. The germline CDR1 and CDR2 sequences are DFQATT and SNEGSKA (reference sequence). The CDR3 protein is CSAGPGLDQPQHF. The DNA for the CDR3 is TGCAGTGCCGGACCCGGGTTGGATCAGCCCCAGCATTTT.

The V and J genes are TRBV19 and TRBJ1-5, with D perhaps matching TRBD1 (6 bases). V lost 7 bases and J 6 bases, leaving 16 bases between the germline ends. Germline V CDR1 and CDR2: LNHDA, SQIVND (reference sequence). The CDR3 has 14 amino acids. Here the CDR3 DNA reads TGTGCCAGTATGGCCCAGGGAGGGGGTCAGCCCCAGCATTTT. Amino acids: CASMAQGGGQPQHF.

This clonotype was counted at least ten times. The CDR3 is CASSSNLRSSPLHF. The CDR3 nucleotides read TGTGCCAGCAGTTCGAACTTGCGTAGTTCACCCCTCCACTTT. The V and J genes are TRBV12-3 or TRBV12-4 and TRBJ1-6, with D unresolved. Deletions cut 4 bases from V and 9 bases from J, with 13 bases between. The CDR3 is 14 amino acids.

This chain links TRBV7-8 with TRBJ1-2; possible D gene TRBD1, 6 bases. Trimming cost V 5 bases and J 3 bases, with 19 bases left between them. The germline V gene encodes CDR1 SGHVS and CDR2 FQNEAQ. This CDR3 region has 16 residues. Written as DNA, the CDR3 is TGTGCCAGCAGCAACGACCCCGGGGGGCGGGACTATGGCTACACCTTC. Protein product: CASSNDPGGRDYGYTF.

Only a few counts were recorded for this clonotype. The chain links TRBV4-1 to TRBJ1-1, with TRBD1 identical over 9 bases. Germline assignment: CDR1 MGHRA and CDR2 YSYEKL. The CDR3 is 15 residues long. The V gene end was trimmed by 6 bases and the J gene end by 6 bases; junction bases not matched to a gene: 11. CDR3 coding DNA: TGCGCCAGCAGGAAAACCGGGACAGGGATTCCTGAAGCTTTCTTT. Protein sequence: CASRKTGTGIPEAFF.

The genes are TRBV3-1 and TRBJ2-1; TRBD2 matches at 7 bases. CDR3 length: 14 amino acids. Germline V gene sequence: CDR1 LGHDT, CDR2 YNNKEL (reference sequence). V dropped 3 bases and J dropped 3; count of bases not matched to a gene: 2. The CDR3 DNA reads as TGTGCCAGCAGCCAGCCGGGGGGCTACAATGAGCAGTTCTTC. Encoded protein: CASSQPGGYNEQFF.

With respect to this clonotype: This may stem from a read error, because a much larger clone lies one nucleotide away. This CDR3 is CASSQEQGAGLDTEAFF. In DNA form, the CDR3 reads TGTGCCAGCAGCCAAGAACAGGGGGCCGGTCTGGACACTGAAGCTTTCTTT. The chain uses TRBV3-1 and TRBJ1-1, with 9 nucleotides matching TRBD1. CDR1 LGHDT and CDR2 YNNKEL come from the germline V gene (reference sequence). Trimming removed 0 bases from V and 3 bases from J; junction bases left unmatched: 8. The CDR3 is 17 amino acids.

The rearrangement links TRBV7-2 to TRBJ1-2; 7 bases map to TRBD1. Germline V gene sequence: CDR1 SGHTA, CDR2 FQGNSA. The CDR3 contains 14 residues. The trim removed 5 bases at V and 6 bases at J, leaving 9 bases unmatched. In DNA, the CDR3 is TGTGCCAGCAGCGGGGGACAGAGTTCAGATGGCTACACCTTC. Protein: CASSGGQSSDGYTF.

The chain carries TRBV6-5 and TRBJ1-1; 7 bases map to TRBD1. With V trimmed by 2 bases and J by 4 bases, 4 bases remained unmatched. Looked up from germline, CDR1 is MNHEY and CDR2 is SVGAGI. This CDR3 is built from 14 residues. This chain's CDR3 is CASSYPRDSTEAFF. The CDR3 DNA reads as TGTGCCAGCAGTTACCCCCGGGACAGCACTGAAGCTTTCTTT.

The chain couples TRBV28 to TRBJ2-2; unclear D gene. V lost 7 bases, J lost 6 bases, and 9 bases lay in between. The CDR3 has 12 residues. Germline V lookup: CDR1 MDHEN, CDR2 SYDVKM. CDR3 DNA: TGTGCCAGCAATGCTAGGGCCGGGGAGCTGTTTTTT. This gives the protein CASNARAGELFF.

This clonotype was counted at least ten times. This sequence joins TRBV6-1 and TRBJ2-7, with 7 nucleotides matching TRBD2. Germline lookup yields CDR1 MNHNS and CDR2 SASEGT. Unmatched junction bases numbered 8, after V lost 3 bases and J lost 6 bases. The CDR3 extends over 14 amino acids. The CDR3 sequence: CASSEPLGGGEQYF. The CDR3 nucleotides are TGTGCCAGCAGTGAGCCCCTTGGGGGGGGCGAGCAGTACTTC.

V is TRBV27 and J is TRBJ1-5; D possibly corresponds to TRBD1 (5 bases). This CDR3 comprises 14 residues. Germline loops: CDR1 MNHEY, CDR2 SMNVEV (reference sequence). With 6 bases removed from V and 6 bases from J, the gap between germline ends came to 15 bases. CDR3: CASRAGGGGQPQHF. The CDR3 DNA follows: TGTGCCAGCAGAGCCGGGGGTGGAGGTCAGCCCCAGCATTTT.